One sample yielded the 30 T cell receptor beta chains listed below, sequenced in a study of cytomegalovirus exposure and HLA in healthy donors. PCR employed 60 Vbeta and 13 Jbeta primers. TCRdb's table, derived via immunoSEQ multiplex PCR, lists solely in-frame clones and lacks some. This table has about 90,000 clones, about 67% appearing once. The sample was PBMCs. The receptors here all came from a man younger than 40 in good health and CMV-seronegative.

This chain connects TRBV2 to TRBJ1-2, with TRBD1 matching 7 bases. From germline, CDR1 is SNHLY and CDR2 FYNNEI. The CDR3 extends over 16 amino acids. V dropped 6 bases and J dropped 4; count of bases not matched to a gene: 14. The CDR3 DNA reads TGTGCCAGCAGGAACTCGGGTGGACAGGCAATCTATGGCTACACCTTC. It encodes CASRNSGGQAIYGYTF.

The rearrangement uses TRBV7-3 and TRBJ1-4; TRBD1 aligns across 11 bases. The junction had 5 bases not matched to a gene; V was cut back by 3 bases and J by 8 bases. This CDR3 is 15 amino acids long. Germline V lookup: CDR1 SGHTA, CDR2 FQGTGA. CDR3 nucleotide sequence: TGTGCCAGCAGCTTCGGGACAGGGGGGGGAGAAAAACTGTTTTTT. It yields the protein CASSFGTGGGEKLFF.

This clone appeared a few times. The CDR3 DNA follows: TGTGCCAGCAACGCAGGCAGGCCGGAGGGATACACTGAAGCTTTCTTT. Encoded protein: CASNAGRPEGYTEAFF. The rearrangement joins TRBV28 to TRBJ1-1; the D is unclear. CDR3 length equals 16 residues. The germline V gene has CDR1 MDHEN and CDR2 SYDVKM. V dropped 7 bases and J dropped 3 bases, with 21 bases sitting between them.

This clone was seen once. The V and J genes are TRBV27 and TRBJ2-2, with TRBD2 identical over 9 bases. This CDR3 has 15 residues. V was clipped by 0 bases and J by 7 bases; unmatched bases: 3. Germline V lookup: CDR1 MNHEY, CDR2 SMNVEV (reference sequence). Written as DNA, the CDR3 is TGTGCCAGCAGTTTATCTAGCGGGGGTTTCGGGGAGCTGTTTTTT. It codes for CASSLSSGGFGELFF.

This clone has a single count. The J gene is TRBJ1-1, the V gene TRBV27, with 7 bases that match TRBD1. V lost 6 bases to trimming and J lost 5 bases; unmatched junction nucleotides: 6. The germline V gene has CDR1 MNHEY and CDR2 SMNVEV (reference sequence). The CDR3 runs to 13 residues. This CDR3 is CASRTGYETEAFF. The CDR3 DNA is TGTGCCAGCAGGACAGGGTATGAGACTGAAGCTTTCTTT.

V gene TRBV2 combines with J gene TRBJ2-7, with D possibly being TRBD2 (6 bases). From germline, CDR1 is SNHLY and CDR2 FYNNEI. V shed 6 bases and J shed 5 bases, with 11 bases lying between them. The CDR3 runs to 12 residues. In nucleotides, the CDR3 is TGTGCCAGCAGGCCCCCTAGCGACGAGCAGTACTTC. Amino acid sequence: CASRPPSDEQYF.

CDR3 sequence reads: CASTWGPTYEQYF. The CDR3 DNA follows: TGTGCCAGCACCTGGGGCCCTACCTACGAGCAGTACTTC. This chain uses TRBV27 with TRBJ2-7; tentative D call: TRBD1 (5 bases). The CDR3 contains 13 residues. Germline CDR1 MNHEY, CDR2 SMNVEV (reference sequence). The V and J ends lost 7 bases and 2 bases respectively, with 12 bases between them.

The rearrangement links TRBV4-1 to TRBJ1-4; 7 bases agree with TRBD1. Germline values: CDR1 MGHRA, CDR2 YSYEKL. CDR3 length equals 17 residues. Losses at the gene ends were 3 bases for V and 0 bases for J; bases not matched to a gene: 7. CDR3 loop: CASSQIQGTTTNEKLFF. The CDR3 nucleotides read TGCGCCAGCAGCCAGATACAGGGGACCACAACTAATGAAAAACTGTTTTTT.

This clone has a handful of counts. The chain is built from TRBV28 and TRBJ2-2, with 8 bases that match TRBD2. Germline lookup yields CDR1 MDHEN and CDR2 SYDVKM. The CDR3 consists of 15 residues. Germline trimming cut 4 bases from V and 3 bases from J; bases unmatched to any gene: 4. This CDR3 reads CASSSLAGDTGELFF. In DNA, the CDR3 is TGTGCCAGCAGTTCGCTAGCGGGTGACACCGGGGAGCTGTTTTTT.

As to this clone: One end of the junction is discordant with germline, which a read error may explain. This chain uses TRBV7-7 with TRBJ2-1, with 10 bases fitting TRBD1. The germline CDR1 and CDR2 sequences are SSHAT and FNYEAQ (reference sequence). The CDR3 is 15 amino acids. DNA for the CDR3: TGTGCTAGCAGCCTTGGACAGGGGGTATACAATGAGCAGTTCTTC. It codes for CASSLGQGVYNEQFF.

This clone was recorded once. The rearrangement links TRBV5-6 to TRBJ1-1, with TRBD1 matching 9 bases. Germline V gene data show CDR1 as SGHDT and CDR2 as YYEEEE. CDR3 length: 16 residues. The V gene end was trimmed by 2 bases and the J gene end by 3 bases; junction bases not matched to a gene: 8. The chain's CDR3 is CASSLPEDRGYTEAFF. The CDR3 bases are TGTGCCAGCAGCTTACCTGAGGACAGGGGATACACTGAAGCTTTCTTT.

The chain carries TRBV10-1 and TRBJ2-7, with 10 bases that match TRBD1. Germline loops: CDR1 WNHNN, CDR2 SYGVQD (reference sequence). This CDR3 is built from 15 residues. After removal of 2 bases from V and 6 bases from J, the junction contained 7 bases not matched to a gene. Here the CDR3 reads CASSELGTGVGEQYF. CDR3 coding DNA: TGCGCCAGCAGTGAGCTTGGGACAGGGGTTGGCGAGCAGTACTTC.

The chain carries TRBV28 and TRBJ1-1; weak D call: TRBD1 (5 bases). The CDR3 is 11 residues long. V lost 2 bases and J lost 10, with 8 bases in between. Germline V CDR1 and CDR2: MDHEN, SYDVKM. In DNA, the CDR3 is TGTGCCAGCAGTTTAAGGGGCCGAGCTTTCTTT. It encodes CASSLRGRAFF.

The chain uses TRBV18 and TRBJ1-1, with no clear D. Per the germline V gene, CDR1 is KGHSH and CDR2 is LQKENI. The CDR3 runs to 12 residues. Between the trimmed V and J ends, which lost 5 bases and 1 base, there was a span of 5 bases. CDR3 amino acids: CASSAGNTEAFF. The CDR3 DNA is TGTGCCAGCTCAGCAGGGAACACTGAAGCTTTCTTT.

V gene TRBV25-1 combines with J gene TRBJ1-5; a possible D gene is TRBD1 (5 bases). There are 14 residues in the CDR3. Germline V lookup: CDR1 MGHDK, CDR2 SYGVNS. V was trimmed by 1 base and J by 3 bases, leaving 7 bases between them. CDR3 loop: CASSESGYNQPQHF. CDR3 DNA: TGTGCCAGCAGTGAATCAGGGTACAATCAGCCCCAGCATTTT.

There are a few counts of this clone. The V and J genes are TRBV5-1 and TRBJ2-3; 12 positions match TRBD2. CDR3 length equals 16 residues. After removal of 4 bases from V and 4 bases from J, the junction contained 7 bases not matched to a gene. CDR1 is SGHRS, CDR2 YFSETQ, per germline. This CDR3 is CASSATSGGQPDTQYF. CDR3 bases: TGCGCCAGCAGCGCTACTAGCGGGGGGCAGCCAGATACGCAGTATTTT.

The V and J genes are TRBV6-5 and TRBJ1-2, with D maybe TRBD1 (5 bases). The germline CDR1 and CDR2 sequences are MNHEY and SVGAGI. V shed 7 bases and J shed 1 base, with 10 bases lying between them. This CDR3 spans 13 amino acids. CDR3 residues: CASIGGHNYGYTF. The CDR3 DNA is TGTGCCAGCATAGGTGGACATAACTATGGCTACACCTTC.

V is TRBV30 and J is TRBJ2-1; TRBD2 is a possible D gene (5 bases). V was shortened by 1 base and J by 8 bases, with 18 bases between the two germline ends. Germline assignment: CDR1 GTSNPN and CDR2 SVGIG (reference sequence). The CDR3 runs 15 residues. CDR3: CAWSGPGIGVHEQFF. The CDR3 region has the DNA TGTGCCTGGAGTGGCCCGGGGATCGGGGTCCATGAGCAGTTCTTC.

This clone was observed a few times. This chain uses TRBV5-4 with TRBJ1-6; 8 positions match TRBD1. The trim removed 0 bases at V and 7 bases at J, leaving 3 bases unmatched. The length of the CDR3 is 15 residues. In germline, CDR1 is SGHNT, CDR2 YYREEE (reference sequence). The CDR3 nucleotides are TGTGCCAGCAGCTTGGTGGACAGGGACAATTCACCCCTCCACTTT. It translates to CASSLVDRDNSPLHF.

This chain links TRBV25-1 with TRBJ2-4; 7 nucleotides align to TRBD1. CDR3 length equals 15 residues. CDR1 MGHDK and CDR2 SYGVNS come from the germline V gene. J was trimmed by 1 base and V by 3 bases; bases with no gene match: 3. CDR3 nucleotides: TGTGCCAGCAGTGATGTGGGACAGGCCAAAAACATTCAGTACTTC. It is translated as CASSDVGQAKNIQYF.

V usage is TRBV30 and J usage is TRBJ2-3; 9 bases are a match to TRBD2. CDR3 size: 16 residues. Germline values: CDR1 GTSNPN, CDR2 SVGIG (reference sequence). After removal of 1 base from V and 1 base from J, the junction contained 6 bases not matched to a gene. The CDR3 DNA reads as TGTGCCTGGAGTGACGGGACTAGCTTAGGCACAGATACGCAGTATTTT. Translating gives CAWSDGTSLGTDTQYF.

The chain is built from TRBV6-5 and TRBJ1-1; 7 positions match TRBD1. V lost 9 bases to trimming and J lost 0 bases; unmatched junction nucleotides: 10. CDR3 length equals 15 residues. CDR1 and CDR2 from the germline V gene are MNHEY and SVGAGI. CDR3 region: CASNTPGQLNTEAFF. CDR3 bases: TGTGCCAGTAATACCCCGGGACAGCTGAACACTGAAGCTTTCTTT.

As regards this clone: Distinct nucleotide sequences in the sample also encode this CDR3. The chain is built from TRBV5-1 and TRBJ1-1; D is possibly TRBD1 (6 bases). V shed 4 bases and J shed 1 base, with 8 bases lying between them. Per germline, CDR1 SGHRS and CDR2 YFSETQ. The CDR3 consists of 13 residues. This chain's CDR3 is CASSLDRNTEAFF. In DNA, the CDR3 is TGCGCCAGCAGCCTGGACAGGAACACTGAAGCTTTCTTT.

The V gene is TRBV7-2, the J gene TRBJ2-7; TRBD2 might be the D (7 bases). The germline V and J ends were trimmed by 4 bases and 11 bases, with 21 bases remaining between them. The CDR3 loop spans 14 amino acids. CDR1 and CDR2 from the germline V gene are SGHTA and FQGNSA. CDR3 DNA: TGTGCCAGCAGCTACTTAAGTGAGGGGGGGGTCAAGTACTTC. Its translation: CASSYLSEGGVKYF.

The chain recombines TRBV2 with TRBJ1-4; TRBD1 is a possible D gene (5 bases). Per germline, CDR1 SNHLY and CDR2 FYNNEI. V shed 6 bases and J shed 7 bases, with 9 bases lying between them. The CDR3 is made up of 12 amino acids. The CDR3 nucleotides are TGTGCCAGCAGGGCAGGGCTTGAAAAACTGTTTTTT. The encoded protein is CASRAGLEKLFF.

V and J are TRBV4-1 and TRBJ2-5, with D possibly TRBD2 on 5 matching bases. With 0 bases removed from V and 4 bases from J, the gap between germline ends came to 12 bases. The CDR3 spans 15 residues. Per germline, CDR1 MGHRA and CDR2 YSYEKL. The CDR3 is CASSQETLEGETQYF. The CDR3 DNA is TGCGCCAGCAGCCAAGAAACGTTAGAGGGAGAGACCCAGTACTTC.

The CDR3 reads CASGPGRDRSEKLFF. CDR3 bases: TGTGCTAGTGGTCCCGGGCGGGACAGGTCTGAAAAACTGTTTTTT. This sequence joins TRBV12-5 and TRBJ1-4; 8 nucleotides agree with TRBD1. This CDR3 has 15 amino acids. The trim removed 5 bases at V and 7 bases at J, leaving 9 bases unmatched. CDR1 is LGHNT, CDR2 FRNRAP, per germline.

V usage is TRBV7-3 and J usage is TRBJ1-1, with unresolved D. CDR3 length equals 15 residues. V gave up 0 bases and J gave up 5 bases, with 13 bases separating them. Looked up from germline, CDR1 is SGHTA and CDR2 is FQGTGA. As DNA, the CDR3 is TGTGCCAGCAGCTTAACGGGTCCGGGTAGTACTGAAGCTTTCTTT. Protein product: CASSLTGPGSTEAFF.

The chain carries TRBV19 and TRBJ2-7; 9 nucleotides match TRBD2. V lost 5 bases to trimming and J lost 0 bases; unmatched junction nucleotides: 8. CDR3 length: 16 residues. Looked up from germline, CDR1 is LNHDA and CDR2 is SQIVND (reference sequence). CDR3 coding DNA: TGTGCCAGTAGTGTACTAGCGGGCCAACGCTCCTACGAGCAGTACTTC. The encoded protein is CASSVLAGQRSYEQYF.

This clone was seen a few times. The chain links TRBV7-7 to TRBJ2-1, with 8 bases aligning to TRBD2. CDR1 SSHAT and CDR2 FNYEAQ come from the germline V gene (reference sequence). The CDR3 covers 16 residues. The V and J ends lost 5 bases and 9 bases, in that order; junction bases with no gene match: 15. The CDR3 here is CASSPSAGVPQAEQFF. CDR3 nucleotide sequence: TGTGCCAGCAGCCCATCAGCGGGAGTACCTCAGGCTGAGCAGTTCTTC.